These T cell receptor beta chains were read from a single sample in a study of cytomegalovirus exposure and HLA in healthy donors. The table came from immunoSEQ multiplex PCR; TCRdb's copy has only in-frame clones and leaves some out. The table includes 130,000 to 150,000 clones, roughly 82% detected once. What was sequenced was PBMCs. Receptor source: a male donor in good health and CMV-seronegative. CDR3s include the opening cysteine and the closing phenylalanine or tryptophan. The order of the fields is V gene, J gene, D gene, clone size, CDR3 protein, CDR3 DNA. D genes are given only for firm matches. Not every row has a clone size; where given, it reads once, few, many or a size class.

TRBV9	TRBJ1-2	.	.	CASSQSDTYGVGYTF	TGTGCCAGCAGTCAAAGCGATACGTACGGGGTCGGCTACACCTTC
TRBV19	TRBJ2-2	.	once	CASSLQTNTGELFF	TGTGCCAGTAGTCTCCAGACGAACACCGGGGAGCTGTTTTTT
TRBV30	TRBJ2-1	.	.	CAWSVTSYNEQFF	TGTGCCTGGAGTGTTACTAGCTACAATGAGCAGTTCTTC
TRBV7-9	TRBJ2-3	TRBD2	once	CASSPGLAGRSDTQYF	TGTGCCAGCAGCCCCGGGCTAGCGGGACGGTCCGATACGCAGTATTTT
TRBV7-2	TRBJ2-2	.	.	CASSPWQRVKAGELFF	TGTGCCAGCAGCCCCTGGCAGCGGGTAAAAGCCGGGGAGCTGTTTTTT
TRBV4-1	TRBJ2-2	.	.	CASSLTELTGELFF	TGCGCCAGCAGCCTCACAGAGCTCACCGGGGAGCTGTTTTTT
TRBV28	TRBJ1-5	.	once	CASSIPRGSKPQHF	TGTGCCAGCAGTATTCCACGGGGATCGAAGCCCCAGCATTTT
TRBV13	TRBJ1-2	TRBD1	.	CASSLGSLTGDYGYTF	TGTGCCAGCAGCTTAGGTTCCCTCACAGGGGACTATGGCTACACCTTC
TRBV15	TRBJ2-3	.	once	CATSPRTATDTQYF	TGTGCCACCAGCCCTCGGACAGCCACAGATACGCAGTATTTT
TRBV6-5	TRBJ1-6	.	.	CASSYSDSPYNSPLHF	TGTGCCAGCAGTTACTCCGACAGTCCCTATAATTCACCCCTCCACTTT
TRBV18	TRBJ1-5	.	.	CASSPAGVSNQPQHF	TGTGCCAGCTCACCGGCGGGGGTGAGCAATCAGCCCCAGCATTTT
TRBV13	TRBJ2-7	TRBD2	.	CASSSRLAGGSYEQYF	TGTGCCAGCAGCTCCAGACTAGCGGGGGGCTCCTACGAGCAGTACTTC
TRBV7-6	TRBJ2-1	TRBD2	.	CASSLVGTSGGAYNEQFF	TGTGCCAGCAGCTTAGTTGGGACTAGCGGGGGGGCTTACAATGAGCAGTTCTTC
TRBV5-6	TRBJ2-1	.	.	CASSLTVSRAYNEQFF	TGTGCCAGCAGCTTGACAGTATCCAGGGCCTACAATGAGCAGTTCTTC
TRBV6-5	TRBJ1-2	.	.	CASNLRGGANYGYTF	TGTGCCAGCAACCTGAGGGGAGGGGCTAACTATGGCTACACCTTC
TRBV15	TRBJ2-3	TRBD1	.	CATSRTGTDTQYF	TGTGCCACCAGCAGGACAGGGACAGATACGCAGTATTTT
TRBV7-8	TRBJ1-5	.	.	CASSLEGRGNQPQHF	TGTGCCAGCAGCTTAGAAGGGAGAGGGAATCAGCCCCAGCATTTT
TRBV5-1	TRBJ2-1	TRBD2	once	CASSSWTSGVNEQFF	TGCGCCAGCAGCTCTTGGACTAGCGGGGTGAATGAGCAGTTCTTC
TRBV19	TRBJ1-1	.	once	CAAGGLWGWNTEAFF	TGTGCCGCCGGCGGACTGTGGGGTTGGAACACTGAAGCTTTCTTT
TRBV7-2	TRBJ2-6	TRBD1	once	CASSLGTGLAGANVLTF	TGTGCCAGCAGCTTAGGGACAGGGCTAGCTGGGGCCAACGTCCTGACTTTC
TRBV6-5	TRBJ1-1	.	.	CASSYVRANTEAFF	TGTGCCAGCAGTTACGTCAGGGCGAACACTGAAGCTTTCTTT
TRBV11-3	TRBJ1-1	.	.	CASSSSRGTEAFF	TGTGCCAGCAGCTCCAGCAGAGGAACTGAAGCTTTCTTT
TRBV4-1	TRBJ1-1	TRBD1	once	CASSDVGTGSAEAFF	TGCGCCAGCAGCGATGTCGGGACAGGGTCCGCTGAAGCTTTCTTT
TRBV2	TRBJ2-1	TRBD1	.	CASKGRGHDNEQFF	TGTGCCAGCAAGGGCAGGGGGCACGACAATGAGCAGTTCTTC
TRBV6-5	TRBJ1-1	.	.	CASRRQENTEAFF	TGTGCCAGCAGAAGACAGGAGAACACTGAAGCTTTCTTT
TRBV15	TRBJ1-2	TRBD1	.	CATSSRLRDRERYGYTF	TGTGCCACCAGCAGTCGACTCCGGGACAGAGAGCGCTATGGCTACACCTTC
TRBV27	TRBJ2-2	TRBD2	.	CASSPSRGGVTGELFF	TGTGCCAGCAGTCCTTCGCGGGGGGGCGTCACCGGGGAGCTGTTTTTT
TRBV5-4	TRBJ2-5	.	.	CASSTIWVWETQYF	TGTGCCAGCAGTACTATTTGGGTCTGGGAGACCCAGTACTTC
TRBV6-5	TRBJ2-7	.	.	CASSGDTYEQYF	TGTGCCAGCTCAGGGGACACCTACGAGCAGTACTTC
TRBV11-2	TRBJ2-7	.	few	CASSPIVNRISYEQYF	TGTGCCAGCAGCCCAATTGTAAACAGGATCTCCTACGAGCAGTACTTC
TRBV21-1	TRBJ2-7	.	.	CASSKMTSGRLASSYEQYF	TGTGCCAGCAGCAAAATGACTAGCGGGAGGTTGGCCTCATCCTACGAGCAGTACTTC
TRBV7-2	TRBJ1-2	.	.	CASSVNYGYTF	TGTGCCAGCAGCGTTAATTATGGCTACACCTTC
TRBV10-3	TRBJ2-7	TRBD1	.	CAPHPGQGGSYEQYF	TGTGCCCCACACCCCGGACAGGGTGGATCCTACGAGCAGTACTTC
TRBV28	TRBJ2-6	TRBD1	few	CASDPGTGAVSGANVLTF	TGTGCCAGTGACCCCGGGACAGGGGCTGTTTCTGGGGCCAACGTCCTGACTTTC
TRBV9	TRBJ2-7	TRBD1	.	CASSVGGQDVYEQYF	TGTGCCAGCAGCGTAGGGGGACAGGATGTCTACGAGCAGTACTTC
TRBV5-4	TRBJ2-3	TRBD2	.	CASSSTGGRTDTQYF	TGTGCCAGCAGCTCAACGGGGGGTCGCACAGATACGCAGTATTTT
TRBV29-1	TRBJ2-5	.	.	CSVGRGGGYQETQYF	TGCAGCGTTGGAAGGGGGGGCGGGTACCAAGAGACCCAGTACTTC
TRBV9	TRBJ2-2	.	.	CASSAGWGASGRQGDTGELFF	TGTGCCAGCAGCGCGGGATGGGGGGCTAGCGGGAGACAGGGGGACACCGGGGAGCTGTTTTTT
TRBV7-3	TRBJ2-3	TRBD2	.	CASSQNRLAGGSTDTQYF	TGTGCCAGCAGCCAAAACAGACTAGCGGGAGGATCCACAGATACGCAGTATTTT
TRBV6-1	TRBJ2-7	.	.	CASSAGTRIYEQYF	TGTGCCAGCAGTGCCGGGACACGAATCTACGAGCAGTACTTC
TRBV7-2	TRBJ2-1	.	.	CASSLGQIRQFF	TGTGCCAGCAGCTTAGGACAGATTCGGCAGTTCTTC
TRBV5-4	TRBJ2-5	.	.	CASSLQGRRETQYF	TGTGCCAGCAGCTTGCAGGGTCGAAGAGAGACCCAGTACTTC
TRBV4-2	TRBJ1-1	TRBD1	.	CASSQPTGVRTEAFF	TGTGCCAGCAGCCAACCTACAGGGGTACGGACTGAAGCTTTCTTT
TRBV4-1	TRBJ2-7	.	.	CASSQDSRSYEQYF	TGCGCCAGCAGCCAAGATTCCCGGAGCTACGAGCAGTACTTC
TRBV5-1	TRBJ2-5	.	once	CASSFSGNGGTQYF	TGCGCCAGCAGCTTCTCGGGCAATGGAGGGACCCAGTACTTC
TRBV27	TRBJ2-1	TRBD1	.	CASSLLRQGVF	TGTGCCAGCAGTTTACTCCGACAGGGGGTCTTC
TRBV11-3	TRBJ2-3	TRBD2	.	CASSPEGLAGITDTQYF	TGTGCCAGCAGTCCAGAGGGACTAGCGGGCATCACAGATACGCAGTATTTT
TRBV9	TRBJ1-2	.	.	CASSVGGGFVGYTF	TGTGCCAGCAGCGTAGGAGGGGGTTTTGTGGGCTACACCTTC
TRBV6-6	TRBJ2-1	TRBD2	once	CASSPTSEKQFF	TGTGCCAGCAGCCCTACTAGCGAGAAGCAGTTCTTC
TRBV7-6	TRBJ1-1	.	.	CASSLSSNTEAFF	TGTGCCAGCAGCTTATCTTCGAACACTGAAGCTTTCTTT
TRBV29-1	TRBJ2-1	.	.	CSVGGSSYNEQFF	TGCAGCGTTGGTGGCAGCTCCTACAATGAGCAGTTCTTC
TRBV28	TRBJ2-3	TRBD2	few	CASSPPPGLAGDTDTQYF	TGTGCCAGCAGCCCACCCCCGGGGCTAGCGGGGGACACAGATACGCAGTATTTT
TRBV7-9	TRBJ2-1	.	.	CASSLIEQGGEQFF	TGTGCCAGCAGCTTAATTGAACAGGGCGGTGAGCAGTTCTTC